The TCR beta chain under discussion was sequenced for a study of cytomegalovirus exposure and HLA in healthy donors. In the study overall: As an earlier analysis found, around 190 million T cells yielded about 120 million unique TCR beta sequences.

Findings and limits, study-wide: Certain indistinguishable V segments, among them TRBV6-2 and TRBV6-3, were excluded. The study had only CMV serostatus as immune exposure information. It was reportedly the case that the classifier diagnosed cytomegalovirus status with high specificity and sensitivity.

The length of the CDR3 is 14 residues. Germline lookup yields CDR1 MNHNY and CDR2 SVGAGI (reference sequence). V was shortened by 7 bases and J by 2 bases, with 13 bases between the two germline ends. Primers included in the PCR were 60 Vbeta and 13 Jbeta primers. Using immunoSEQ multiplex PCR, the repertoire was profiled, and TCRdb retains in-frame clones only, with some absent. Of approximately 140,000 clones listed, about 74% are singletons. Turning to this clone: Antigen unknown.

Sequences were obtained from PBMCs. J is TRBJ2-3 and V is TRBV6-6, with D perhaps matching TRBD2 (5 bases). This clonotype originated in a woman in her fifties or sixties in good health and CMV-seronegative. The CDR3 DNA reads TGTGCCAGCATGTGGGAGATGCTCACAGATACGCAGTATTTT. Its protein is CASMWEMLTDTQYF.